The 19 T cell receptor beta chains presented below share a single source sample, sequenced in a study of cytomegalovirus exposure and HLA in healthy donors. The PCR used 60 Vbeta and 13 Jbeta primers. Generated by immunoSEQ multiplex PCR, the TCRdb table keeps only in-frame clones and is missing some. The table includes more than 110,000 clones, around 77% detected once. Material for sequencing was PBMCs. Every receptor here comes from a woman between 45 and 60 years old in good health and CMV-seronegative.

V gene TRBV4-2 combines with J gene TRBJ2-5, with D maybe TRBD2 (5 bases). Deletions cut 2 bases from V and 5 bases from J, with 15 bases between. Germline CDR1 reads LGHNA; CDR2 reads YNFKEQ. This CDR3 spans 15 amino acids. The DNA for the CDR3 is TGTGCCAGCAGCCAATCGTCGGGGTCCGGGGAGACCCAGTACTTC. Translation gives CASSQSSGSGETQYF.

This chain joins TRBV10-3 and TRBJ1-2; 8 bases are a match to TRBD1. This CDR3 is built from 13 residues. CDR1 and CDR2 from the germline V gene are ENHRY and SYGVKD. V lost 10 bases, J lost 2 bases, and 6 bases stayed unmatched. CDR3 in DNA: TGTGCCAGCAGGGGGCGCGAAAACTATGGCTACACCTTC. Translating it yields CASRGRENYGYTF.

This clone occurred once. The chain joins TRBV7-9 to TRBJ1-2, with D uncertain. There are 13 residues in the CDR3. V was trimmed by 5 bases and J by 4 bases, leaving 11 bases between them. The germline V gene has CDR1 SEHNR and CDR2 FQNEAQ (reference sequence). CDR3 in DNA: TGTGCCAGCAGCCCCTCCCGGGGCTATGGCTACACCTTC. This translates into CASSPSRGYGYTF.

This chain connects TRBV6-1 to TRBJ2-2; perhaps TRBD1 as D (5 bases). Germline V gene data show CDR1 as MNHNS and CDR2 as SASEGT. The CDR3 contains 13 residues. V lost 6 bases and J lost 4, with 9 bases in between. CDR3: CASRGPGTGELFF. CDR3 coding DNA: TGTGCCAGCAGGGGGCCTGGCACCGGGGAGCTGTTTTTT.

This chain links TRBV19 with TRBJ1-1, with TRBD1 matching 7 bases. This CDR3 spans 14 amino acids. V was clipped by 5 bases and J by 3 bases; unmatched bases: 6. Looked up from germline, CDR1 is LNHDA and CDR2 is SQIVND (reference sequence). The CDR3 loop reads CASSADRAHTEAFF. The DNA of the CDR3 is TGTGCCAGTAGTGCCGACAGGGCGCACACTGAAGCTTTCTTT.

J is TRBJ1-1 and V is TRBV4-3; the match to TRBD1 covers 7 bases. CDR1 LGHNA and CDR2 YSLEER come from the germline V gene. The CDR3 totals 15 residues. V was pared by 1 base and J by 4 bases, with 6 bases of the junction left unmatched. CDR3 coding DNA: TGCGCCAGCAGCCAAGCCTTGACAGGGCGCACTGAAGCTTTCTTT. It encodes CASSQALTGRTEAFF.

J is TRBJ1-4 and V is TRBV4-2; D not certain. The CDR3 spans 14 residues. The ends were cut back, 1 base at V and 8 bases at J, with 11 bases in the middle. Looked up from germline, CDR1 is LGHNA and CDR2 is YNFKEQ. The DNA of the CDR3 is TGTGCCAGCAGCCAAGTCCTCTCGGGGGAAAAACTGTTTTTT. Its protein is CASSQVLSGEKLFF.

The genes are TRBV5-4 and TRBJ1-6; possibly TRBD1 for D (6 bases). This CDR3 is 17 amino acids long. With 3 bases removed from V and 2 bases from J, the gap between germline ends came to 15 bases. Germline V gene lookup returns CDR1 SGHNT and CDR2 YYREEE (reference sequence). The CDR3 DNA is TGTGCCAGCAGCTCGGGAGGGGGGTCGCCCTATAATTCACCCCTCCACTTT. It encodes CASSSGGGSPYNSPLHF.

The chain carries TRBV6-5 and TRBJ1-2, with 8 bases that match TRBD1. The V and J ends lost 6 bases and 5 bases, in that order; junction bases with no gene match: 5. CDR3 length: 13 amino acids. Per the germline V gene, CDR1 is MNHEY and CDR2 is SVGAGI. The CDR3 is CASRDRVRYGYTF. In nucleotides, the CDR3 is TGTGCCAGCAGGGACAGGGTTAGATATGGCTACACCTTC.

The chain is built from TRBV4-2 and TRBJ2-1; a weak D match, TRBD2 (5 bases). Germline CDR1 is LGHNA and CDR2 is YNFKEQ. Between the trimmed V and J ends, which lost 3 bases and 4 bases, there was a span of 22 bases. The CDR3 spans 18 residues. The CDR3 reads CASSQGNFGGSGYNEQFF. For the CDR3, the DNA is TGTGCCAGCAGCCAGGGGAATTTCGGCGGGTCTGGATACAATGAGCAGTTCTTC.

The gene calls are TRBV4-1 and TRBJ1-6, with D possibly TRBD1 on 5 matching bases. The CDR3 contains 20 residues. Between the trimmed V and J ends, which lost 1 base and 1 base, there was a span of 20 bases. CDR1 is MGHRA and CDR2 is YSYEKL in the germline V gene. CDR3 protein: CASSQGAGRSRWSYNSPLHF. As DNA, the CDR3 is TGCGCCAGCAGCCAAGGGGCGGGACGCTCCCGCTGGTCCTATAATTCACCCCTCCACTTT.

The chain recombines TRBV25-1 with TRBJ1-3, with D possibly matching TRBD1 (5 bases). This CDR3 has 14 amino acids. From germline, CDR1 is MGHDK and CDR2 SYGVNS. Trimming shortened V by 6 bases and J by 3 bases, and 12 bases separated the two germline ends. CDR3 region: CASSKQGVGNTIYF. The CDR3, as DNA: TGTGCCAGCAGCAAGCAGGGCGTTGGAAACACCATATATTTT. Full variable domain (rest looked up from reference TRBV25-1 and TRBJ1-3): EADIYQTPRYLVIGTGKKITLECSQTMGHDKMYWYQQDPGMELHLIHYSYGVNSTEKGDLSSESTVSRIRTEHFPLTLESARPSHTSQYLCASSKQGVGNTIYFGEGSWLTVV.

The rearrangement links TRBV2 to TRBJ2-3; D unresolved. In germline, CDR1 is SNHLY, CDR2 FYNNEI. With 2 bases removed from V and 2 bases from J, the gap between germline ends came to 8 bases. This CDR3 has 14 amino acids. CDR3 protein: CASSELLPTDTQYF. CDR3 coding DNA: TGTGCCAGCAGTGAACTATTACCCACAGATACGCAGTATTTT. The full variable domain, rest sourced from reference TRBV2 and TRBJ2-3, is EPEVTQTPSHQVTQMGQEVILRCVPISNHLYFYWYRQILGQKVEFLVSFYNNEISEKSEIFDDQFSVERPDGSNFTLKIRSTKLEDSAMYFCASSELLPTDTQYFGPGTRLTVL.

The CDR3 nucleotides read TGTGCCAGCAGGAGGGCGGGGGTAGATACGCAGTATTTT. Its protein is CASRRAGVDTQYF. This chain connects TRBV28 to TRBJ2-3, with 7 bases aligning to TRBD2. Germline V CDR1 and CDR2: MDHEN, SYDVKM. The J segment lost 5 bases and the V segment lost 6 bases, leaving 5 bases of the junction unmatched. The CDR3 runs to 13 residues.

This chain links TRBV18 with TRBJ2-7, with TRBD2 matching 10 bases. This CDR3 region has 16 residues. V lost 3 bases to trimming and J lost 7 bases; unmatched junction nucleotides: 12. The germline V gene has CDR1 KGHSH and CDR2 LQKENI. CDR3 in DNA: TGTGCCAGCTCACCTGGGACTAGCGCCACCGCGGGAGAGCAGTACTTC. Protein product: CASSPGTSATAGEQYF. Using reference TRBV18 and TRBJ2-7 for the parts outside the CDR3, the full variable domain is NAGVMQNPRHLVRRRGQEARLRCSPMKGHSHVYWYRQLPEEGLKFMVYLQKENIIDESGMPKERFSAEFPKEGPSILRIQQVVRGDSAAYFCASSPGTSATAGEQYFGPGTRLTVT.

This clone was seen a handful of times. The genes are TRBV7-9 and TRBJ2-5, with a possible D match to TRBD1 (5 bases). This CDR3 has 16 amino acids. V lost 6 bases and J lost 2, with 19 bases in between. Germline-derived CDR1 and CDR2 are SEHNR and FQNEAQ (reference sequence). CDR3 bases: TGTGCCAGCAGTTATTGGGCGACAGCTGAACAAGAGACCCAGTACTTC. Translation: CASSYWATAEQETQYF.

The J gene is TRBJ1-3, the V gene TRBV5-1; 9 positions agree with TRBD1. J lost 2 bases, V lost 4 bases, and 1 base had no gene match. This CDR3 is built from 14 residues. Germline CDR1 is SGHRS and CDR2 is YFSETQ. The CDR3 loop is CASSGDRAGNTIYF. CDR3 DNA: TGCGCCAGCAGCGGGGACAGGGCTGGAAACACCATATATTTT.

The genes are TRBV6-5 and TRBJ1-6; TRBD1 matches at 10 bases. After removal of 0 bases from V and 10 bases from J, the junction contained 3 bases not matched to a gene. The CDR3 runs to 15 residues. Germline assignment: CDR1 MNHEY and CDR2 SVGAGI. The CDR3 here is CASSYSGTGVSPLHF. The CDR3 DNA reads TGTGCCAGCAGTTACTCCGGGACAGGGGTCTCACCCCTCCACTTT.

The chain joins TRBV7-2 to TRBJ2-2; 8 bases are shared with TRBD1. Germline V gives CDR1 SGHTA, CDR2 FQGNSA. This CDR3 spans 15 amino acids. V shed 5 bases, J shed 6 bases, and the junction held 8 bases outside the gene matches. The CDR3 sequence is CASSPDRAVAGELFF. In DNA form, the CDR3 reads TGTGCCAGCAGCCCGGACAGGGCGGTGGCCGGGGAGCTGTTTTTT.